Shown below are 7 T cell receptor beta chains from a single sample sequenced in a study of blood T cell repertoires in COVID-19. Some clones are missing from TCRdb's copy, which holds only in-frame ones; the method was immunoSEQ multiplex PCR. The sample lists 110,000 to 150,000 clones; almost 85% were seen once. The sample consisted of peripheral blood. These receptor sequences come from a man over 45 with acute or convalescent COVID-19.

This clone was counted between two and nine times. The V and J genes are TRBV28 and TRBJ2-7; weak D call: TRBD1 (6 bases). Germline V lookup: CDR1 MDHEN, CDR2 SYDVKM. Trimming left V 7 bases short and J 3 bases short, with 13 bases between. The CDR3 totals 13 residues. As DNA, the CDR3 is TGTGCCAGCAAGTCAGGGGCCCTCTACGAGCAGTACTTC. Amino acids: CASKSGALYEQYF.

V gene TRBV4-1 combines with J gene TRBJ2-4; D is unresolved. The CDR3 is made up of 16 amino acids. The germline gives CDR1 MGHRA, CDR2 YSYEKL. Deletions cut 0 bases from V and 0 bases from J, with 9 bases between. This CDR3 is CASSQDRVGAKNIQYF. CDR3 in DNA: TGCGCCAGCAGCCAAGACCGGGTGGGAGCCAAAAACATTCAGTACTTC.

The V call is TRBV5-1, the J call TRBJ2-5; 8 nucleotides line up with TRBD2. Germline V gene data show CDR1 as SGHRS and CDR2 as YFSETQ. With V trimmed by 7 bases and J by 3 bases, 20 bases remained unmatched. The CDR3 has 18 residues. The CDR3 here is CASLPTLLAGRGKETQYF. The CDR3 DNA is TGCGCCAGCTTACCCACCCTGTTAGCGGGGCGTGGGAAAGAGACCCAGTACTTC.

The chain carries TRBV18 and TRBJ1-2; TRBD1 matches 8 bases. V was pared by 3 bases and J by 4 bases, with 7 bases of the junction left unmatched. Looked up from germline, CDR1 is KGHSH and CDR2 is LQKENI. This CDR3 region has 15 residues. Here the CDR3 reads CASSPGQGGIYGYTF. The CDR3 DNA reads as TGTGCCAGCTCACCTGGACAGGGAGGCATCTATGGCTACACCTTC. Combining the CDR3 with reference TRBV18 and TRBJ1-2 gives the whole variable domain NAGVMQNPRHLVRRRGQEARLRCSPMKGHSHVYWYRQLPEEGLKFMVYLQKENIIDESGMPKERFSAEFPKEGPSILRIQQVVRGDSAAYFCASSPGQGGIYGYTFGSGTRLTVV.

V usage is TRBV7-2 and J usage is TRBJ1-1, with a tentative D call TRBD1 (5 bases). The length of the CDR3 is 16 residues. Germline V lookup: CDR1 SGHTA, CDR2 FQGNSA. The ends were cut back, 1 base at V and 0 bases at J, with 12 bases in the middle. CDR3 DNA sequence: TGTGCCAGCAGCTTAGATGTACAGGCTTTGAACACTGAAGCTTTCTTT. It codes for CASSLDVQALNTEAFF.

V gene TRBV7-3 combines with J gene TRBJ2-5; 9 nucleotides agree with TRBD1. This CDR3 spans 15 amino acids. Germline V gene sequence: CDR1 SGHTA, CDR2 FQGTGA. J gave up 4 bases and V 5 bases, and 8 bases lay outside the gene matches. CDR3 sequence: CASSAGDRARETQYF. CDR3 nucleotides: TGTGCCAGCAGCGCAGGGGACAGGGCACGAGAGACCCAGTACTTC.

This chain joins TRBV11-2 and TRBJ2-5, with D perhaps TRBD1 (5 bases). CDR3 length equals 16 residues. V shed 1 base and J shed 5 bases, with 17 bases lying between them. Germline values: CDR1 SGHAT, CDR2 FQNNGV. CDR3 in amino acids: CASSLGGFWSEETQYF. The CDR3, as DNA: TGTGCCAGCAGCTTAGGGGGCTTTTGGTCCGAGGAGACCCAGTACTTC.